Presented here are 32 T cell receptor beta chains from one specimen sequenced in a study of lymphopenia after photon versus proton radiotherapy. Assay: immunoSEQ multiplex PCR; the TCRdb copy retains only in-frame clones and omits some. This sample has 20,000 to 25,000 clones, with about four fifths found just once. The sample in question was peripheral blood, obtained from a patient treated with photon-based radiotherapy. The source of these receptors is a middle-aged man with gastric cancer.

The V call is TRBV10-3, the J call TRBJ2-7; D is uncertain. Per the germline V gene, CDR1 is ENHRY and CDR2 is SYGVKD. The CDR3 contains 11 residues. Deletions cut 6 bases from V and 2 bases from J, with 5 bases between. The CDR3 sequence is CAIRDAYEQYF. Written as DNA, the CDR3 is TGTGCCATCAGGGATGCCTACGAGCAGTACTTC.

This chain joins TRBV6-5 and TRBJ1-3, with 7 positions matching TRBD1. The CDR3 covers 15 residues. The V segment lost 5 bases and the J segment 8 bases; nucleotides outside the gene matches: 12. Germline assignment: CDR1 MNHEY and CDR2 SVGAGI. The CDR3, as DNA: TGTGCCAGCAGTGGACAGGCCGGGGGTATAGACACCATATATTTT. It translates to CASSGQAGGIDTIYF.

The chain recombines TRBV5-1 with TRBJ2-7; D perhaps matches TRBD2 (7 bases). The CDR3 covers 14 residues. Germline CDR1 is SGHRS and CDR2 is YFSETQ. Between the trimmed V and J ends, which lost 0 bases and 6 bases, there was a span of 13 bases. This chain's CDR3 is CASSLVGRGPEQYF. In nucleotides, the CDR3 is TGCGCCAGCAGCTTGGTAGGGCGGGGGCCCGAGCAGTACTTC.

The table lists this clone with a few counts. The CDR3, as DNA: TGTGCCAGCAGCCCGACTAGCGGGGGTAAAAATGAGCAGTTCTTC. It specifies CASSPTSGGKNEQFF. The chain carries TRBV6-5 and TRBJ2-1; 12 positions agree with TRBD2. This CDR3 contains 15 residues. Germline-derived CDR1 and CDR2 are MNHEY and SVGAGI. V shed 6 bases and J 7 bases; nucleotides not matched to a gene: 7.

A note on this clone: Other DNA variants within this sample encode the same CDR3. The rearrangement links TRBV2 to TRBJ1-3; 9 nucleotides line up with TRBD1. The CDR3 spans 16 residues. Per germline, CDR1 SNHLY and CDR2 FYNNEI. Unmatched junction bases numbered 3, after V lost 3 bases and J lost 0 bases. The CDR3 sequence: CASSEGQGNSGNTIYF. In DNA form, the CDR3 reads TGTGCCAGCAGTGAGGGACAGGGCAACTCTGGAAACACCATATATTTT.

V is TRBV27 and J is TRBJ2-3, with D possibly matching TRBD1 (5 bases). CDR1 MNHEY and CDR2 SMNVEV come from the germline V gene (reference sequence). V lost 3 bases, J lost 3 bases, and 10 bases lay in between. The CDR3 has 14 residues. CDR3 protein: CASSLSGWTDTQYF. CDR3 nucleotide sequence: TGTGCCAGCAGTTTGTCAGGGTGGACAGATACGCAGTATTTT.

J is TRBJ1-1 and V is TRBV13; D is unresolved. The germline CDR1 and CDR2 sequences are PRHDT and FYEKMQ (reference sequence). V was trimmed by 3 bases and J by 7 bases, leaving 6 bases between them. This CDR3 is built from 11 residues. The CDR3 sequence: CASSFANEAFF. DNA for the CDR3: TGTGCCAGCAGCTTCGCGAATGAAGCTTTCTTT.

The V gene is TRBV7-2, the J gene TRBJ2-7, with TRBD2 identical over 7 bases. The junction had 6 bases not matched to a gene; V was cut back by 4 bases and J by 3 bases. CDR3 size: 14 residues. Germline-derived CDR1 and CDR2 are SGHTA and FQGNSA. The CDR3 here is CASSSRWGGYEQYF. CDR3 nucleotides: TGTGCCAGCAGCTCAAGGTGGGGGGGCTACGAGCAGTACTTC.

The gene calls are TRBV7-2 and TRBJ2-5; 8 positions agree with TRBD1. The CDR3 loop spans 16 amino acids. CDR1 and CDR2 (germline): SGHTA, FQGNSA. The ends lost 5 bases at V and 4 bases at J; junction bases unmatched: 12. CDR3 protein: CASSLGQGSRSETQYF. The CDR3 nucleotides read TGTGCCAGCAGCCTCGGACAGGGATCGAGGTCAGAGACCCAGTACTTC.

As DNA, the CDR3 is TGTGCCATCAGTGCCGGCGGAGACTATGGCTACACCTTC. It translates to CAISAGGDYGYTF. J is TRBJ1-2 and V is TRBV10-3; D call uncertain. The germline CDR1 and CDR2 sequences are ENHRY and SYGVKD. V dropped 4 bases and J dropped 3 bases, with 9 bases sitting between them. This CDR3 is built from 13 residues.

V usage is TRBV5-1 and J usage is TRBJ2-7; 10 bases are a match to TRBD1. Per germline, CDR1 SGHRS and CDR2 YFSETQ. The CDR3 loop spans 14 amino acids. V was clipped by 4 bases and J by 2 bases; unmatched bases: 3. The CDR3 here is CASSLGQGAYEQYF. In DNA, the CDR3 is TGCGCCAGCAGCCTAGGACAGGGGGCCTACGAGCAGTACTTC.

CDR3 amino acids: CASSLGGGRSQPQHF. DNA of the CDR3: TGTGCCAGCAGCTTAGGAGGGGGCAGGAGTCAGCCCCAGCATTTT. The chain employs TRBV7-9 and TRBJ1-5; 7 bases match TRBD1. There are 15 residues in the CDR3. In germline, CDR1 is SEHNR, CDR2 FQNEAQ (reference sequence). Trimming took 1 base from V and 6 from J; bases not matched to a gene: 6. Supplemented by reference TRBV7-9 and TRBJ1-5, the full variable domain reads DTGVSQNPRHKITKRGQNVTFRCDPISEHNRLYWYRQTLGQGPEFLTYFQNEAQLEKSRLLSDRFSAERPKGSFSTLEIQRTEQGDSAMYLCASSLGGGRSQPQHFGDGTRLSIL.

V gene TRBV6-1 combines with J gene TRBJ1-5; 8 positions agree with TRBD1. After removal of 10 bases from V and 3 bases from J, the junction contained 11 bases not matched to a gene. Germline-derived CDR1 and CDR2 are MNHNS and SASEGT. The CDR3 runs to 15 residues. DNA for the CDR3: TGTGCCACCCAGGGGGCCAGGGCGGACAATCAGCCCCAGCATTTT. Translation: CATQGARADNQPQHF.

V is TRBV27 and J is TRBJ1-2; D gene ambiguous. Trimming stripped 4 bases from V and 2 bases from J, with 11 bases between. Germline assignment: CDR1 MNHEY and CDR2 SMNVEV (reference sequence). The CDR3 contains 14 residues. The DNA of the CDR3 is TGTGCCAGCAGTTACGGACTAGGGAACTATGGCTACACCTTC. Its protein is CASSYGLGNYGYTF.

This CDR3 reads CASKRAENTEAFF. CDR3 DNA sequence: TGTGCCAGCAAGCGGGCCGAAAACACTGAAGCTTTCTTT. The chain couples TRBV7-2 to TRBJ1-1, with D unresolved. This CDR3 comprises 13 residues. The V end was cut by 7 bases, the J end by 2 bases, with 11 bases between. Germline CDR1 is SGHTA and CDR2 is FQGNSA.

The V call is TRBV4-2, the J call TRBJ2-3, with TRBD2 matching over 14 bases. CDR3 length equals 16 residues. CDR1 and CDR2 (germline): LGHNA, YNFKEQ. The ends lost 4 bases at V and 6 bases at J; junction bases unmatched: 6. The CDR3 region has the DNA TGTGCCAGCAGCCCCCGGACTAGCGGGGGGCGCGATACGCAGTATTTT. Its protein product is CASSPRTSGGRDTQYF.

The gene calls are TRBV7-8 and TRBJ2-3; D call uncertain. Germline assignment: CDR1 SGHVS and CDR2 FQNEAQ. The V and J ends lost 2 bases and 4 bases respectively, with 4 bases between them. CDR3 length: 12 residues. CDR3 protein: CASSLPPDTQYF. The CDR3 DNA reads TGTGCCAGCAGCTTACCCCCAGATACGCAGTATTTT. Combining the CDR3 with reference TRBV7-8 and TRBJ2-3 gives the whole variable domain GAGVSQSPRYKVAKRGQDVALRCDPISGHVSLFWYQQALGQGPEFLTYFQNEAQLDKSGLPSDRFFAERPEGSVSTLKIQRTQQEDSAVYLCASSLPPDTQYFGPGTRLTVL.

The CDR3 is CASSSGTAYTEAFF. CDR3 coding DNA: TGTGCCAGCAGCTCGGGGACTGCCTACACTGAAGCTTTCTTT. J is TRBJ1-1 and V is TRBV13; TRBD1 might be the D (5 bases). Germline assignment: CDR1 PRHDT and CDR2 FYEKMQ (reference sequence). Between the trimmed V and J ends, which lost 4 bases and 3 bases, there was a span of 12 bases. This CDR3 is built from 14 residues.

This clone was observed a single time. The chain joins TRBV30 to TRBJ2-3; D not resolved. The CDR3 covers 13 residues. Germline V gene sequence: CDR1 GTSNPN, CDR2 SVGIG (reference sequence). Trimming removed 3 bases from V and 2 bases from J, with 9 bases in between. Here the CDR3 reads CAWSAWSTDTQYF. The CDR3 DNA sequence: TGTGCCTGGAGCGCATGGTCCACAGATACGCAGTATTTT.

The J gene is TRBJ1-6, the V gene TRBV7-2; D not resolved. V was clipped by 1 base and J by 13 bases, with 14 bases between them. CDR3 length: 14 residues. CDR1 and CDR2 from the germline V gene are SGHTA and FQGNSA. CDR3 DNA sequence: TGTGCCAGCAGCTTAGGGGTTTGGGCTGCGCCCCTCCACTTT. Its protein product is CASSLGVWAAPLHF.

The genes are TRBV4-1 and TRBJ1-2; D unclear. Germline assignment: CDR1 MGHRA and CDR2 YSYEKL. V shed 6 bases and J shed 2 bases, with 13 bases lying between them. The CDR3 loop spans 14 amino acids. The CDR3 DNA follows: TGCGCCAGCAGGGGGTTGGAGGGAAACTATGGCTACACCTTC. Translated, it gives CASRGLEGNYGYTF.

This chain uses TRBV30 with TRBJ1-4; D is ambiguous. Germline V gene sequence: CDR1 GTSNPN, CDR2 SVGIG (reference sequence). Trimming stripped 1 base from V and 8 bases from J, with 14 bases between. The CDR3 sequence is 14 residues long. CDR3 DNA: TGTGCCTGGAGTGCCCGGCCTGGCCGGGAAAAACTGTTTTTT. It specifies CAWSARPGREKLFF.

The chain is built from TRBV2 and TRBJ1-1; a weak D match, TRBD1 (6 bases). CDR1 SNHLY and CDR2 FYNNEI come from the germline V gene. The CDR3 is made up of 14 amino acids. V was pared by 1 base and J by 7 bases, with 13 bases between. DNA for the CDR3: TGTGCCAGCAGTGAAGGTCGGGGGCATGGTGAAGCTTTCTTT. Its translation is CASSEGRGHGEAFF.

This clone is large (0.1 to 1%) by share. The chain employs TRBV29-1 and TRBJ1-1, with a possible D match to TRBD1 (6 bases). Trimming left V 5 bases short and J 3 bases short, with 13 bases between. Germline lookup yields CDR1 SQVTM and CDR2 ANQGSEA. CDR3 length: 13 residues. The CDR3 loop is CSVTQGGDTEAFF. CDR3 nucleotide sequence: TGCAGCGTTACACAGGGAGGGGACACTGAAGCTTTCTTT. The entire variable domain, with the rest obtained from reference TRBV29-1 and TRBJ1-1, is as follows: SAVISQKPSRDICQRGTSLTIQCQVDSQVTMMFWYRQQPGQSLTLIATANQGSEATYESGFVIDKFPISRPNLTFSTLTVSNMSPEDSSIYLCSVTQGGDTEAFFGQGTRLTVV.

The CDR3 region is CASSFQSSYNSPLHF. Here the CDR3 DNA reads TGCGCCAGCAGCTTTCAGAGCTCCTATAATTCACCCCTCCACTTT. The chain joins TRBV5-1 to TRBJ1-6; D not certain. Trimming shortened V by 2 bases and J by 0 bases, and 6 bases separated the two germline ends. This CDR3 has 15 amino acids. From germline, CDR1 is SGHRS and CDR2 YFSETQ.

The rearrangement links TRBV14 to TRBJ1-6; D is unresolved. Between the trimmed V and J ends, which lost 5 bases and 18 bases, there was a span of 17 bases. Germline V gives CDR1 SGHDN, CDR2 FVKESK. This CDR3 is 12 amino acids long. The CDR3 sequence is CASSATGGLNHF. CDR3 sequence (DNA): TGTGCCAGCAGCGCGACGGGAGGCCTAAACCACTTT. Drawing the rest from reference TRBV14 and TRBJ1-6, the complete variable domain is EAGVTQFPSHSVIEKGQTVTLRCDPISGHDNLYWYRRVMGKEIKFLLHFVKESKQDESGMPNNRFLAERTGGTYSTLKVQPAELEDSGVYFCASSATGGLNHFGNGTRLTVT.

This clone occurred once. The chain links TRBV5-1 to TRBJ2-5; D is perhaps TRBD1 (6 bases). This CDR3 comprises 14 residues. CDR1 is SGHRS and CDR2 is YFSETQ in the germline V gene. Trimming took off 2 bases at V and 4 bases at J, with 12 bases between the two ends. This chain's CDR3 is CASSLTGQTETQYF. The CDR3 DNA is TGCGCCAGCAGCTTAACAGGGCAAACAGAGACCCAGTACTTC.

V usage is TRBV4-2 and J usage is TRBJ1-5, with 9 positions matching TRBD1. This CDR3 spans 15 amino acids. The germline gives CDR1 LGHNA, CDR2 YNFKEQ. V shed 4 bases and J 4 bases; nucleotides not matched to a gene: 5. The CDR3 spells CASSPATGGNQPQHF. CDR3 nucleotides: TGTGCCAGCAGCCCGGCGACAGGGGGAAATCAGCCCCAGCATTTT.

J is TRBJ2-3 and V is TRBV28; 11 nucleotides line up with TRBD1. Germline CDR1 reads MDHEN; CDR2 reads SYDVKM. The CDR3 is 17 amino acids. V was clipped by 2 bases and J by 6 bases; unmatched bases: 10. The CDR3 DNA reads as TGTGCCAGCAGTTTAATTTATGGGACAGGGGGTTTGGATACGCAGTATTTT. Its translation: CASSLIYGTGGLDTQYF.

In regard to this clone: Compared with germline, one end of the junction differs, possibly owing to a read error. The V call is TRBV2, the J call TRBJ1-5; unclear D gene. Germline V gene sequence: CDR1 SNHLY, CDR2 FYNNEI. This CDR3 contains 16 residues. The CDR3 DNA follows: TGTGCCAGCAGGGAAGGGAGGGCGGCAGTTAAACAGCCCCAGCATTTT. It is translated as CASREGRAAVKQPQHF.

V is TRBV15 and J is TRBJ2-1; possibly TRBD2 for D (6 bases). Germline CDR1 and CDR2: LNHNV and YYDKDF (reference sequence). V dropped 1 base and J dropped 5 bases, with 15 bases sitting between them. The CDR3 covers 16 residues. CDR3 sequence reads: CATSRGDGTGDNEQFF. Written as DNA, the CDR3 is TGTGCCACCAGCAGAGGCGACGGGACGGGAGACAATGAGCAGTTCTTC.

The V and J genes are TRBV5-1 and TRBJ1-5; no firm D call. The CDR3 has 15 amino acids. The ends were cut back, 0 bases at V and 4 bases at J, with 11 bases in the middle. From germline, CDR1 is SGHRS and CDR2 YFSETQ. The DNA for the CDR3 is TGCGCCAGCAGCTTGGGCAGAGGAGAAAATCAGCCCCAGCATTTT. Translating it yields CASSLGRGENQPQHF.